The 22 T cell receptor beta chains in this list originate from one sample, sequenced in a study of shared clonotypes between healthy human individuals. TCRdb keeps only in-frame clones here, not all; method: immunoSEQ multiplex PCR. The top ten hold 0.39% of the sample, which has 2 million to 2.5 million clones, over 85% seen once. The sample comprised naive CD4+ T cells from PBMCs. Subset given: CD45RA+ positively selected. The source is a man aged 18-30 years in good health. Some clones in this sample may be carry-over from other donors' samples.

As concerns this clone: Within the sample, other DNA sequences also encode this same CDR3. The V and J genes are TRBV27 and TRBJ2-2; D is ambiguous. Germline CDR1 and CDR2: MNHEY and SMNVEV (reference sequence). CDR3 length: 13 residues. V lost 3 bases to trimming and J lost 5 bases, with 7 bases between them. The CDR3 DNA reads TGTGCCAGCAGTTTCGGCGAGACCGGGGAGCTGTTTTTT. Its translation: CASSFGETGELFF.

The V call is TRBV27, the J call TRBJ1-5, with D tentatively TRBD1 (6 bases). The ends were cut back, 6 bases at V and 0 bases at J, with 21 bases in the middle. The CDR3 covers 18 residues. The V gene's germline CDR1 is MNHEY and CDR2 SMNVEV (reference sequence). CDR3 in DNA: TGTGCCAGCAGCACCCTCACCCCGGGACAACTTAGCAATCAGCCCCAGCATTTT. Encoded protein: CASSTLTPGQLSNQPQHF.

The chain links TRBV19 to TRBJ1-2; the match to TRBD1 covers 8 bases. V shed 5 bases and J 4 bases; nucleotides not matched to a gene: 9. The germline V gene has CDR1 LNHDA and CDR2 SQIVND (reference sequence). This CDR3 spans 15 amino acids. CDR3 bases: TGTGCCAGTAGTCAAGACAGGGGTAGATTCTATGGCTACACCTTC. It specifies CASSQDRGRFYGYTF.

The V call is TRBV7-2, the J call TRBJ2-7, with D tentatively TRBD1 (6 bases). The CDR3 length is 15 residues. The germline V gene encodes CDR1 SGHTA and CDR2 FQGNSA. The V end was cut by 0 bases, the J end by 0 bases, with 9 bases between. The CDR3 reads CASSLAQGLSYEQYF. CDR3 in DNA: TGTGCCAGCAGCTTAGCGCAGGGGCTCTCCTACGAGCAGTACTTC.

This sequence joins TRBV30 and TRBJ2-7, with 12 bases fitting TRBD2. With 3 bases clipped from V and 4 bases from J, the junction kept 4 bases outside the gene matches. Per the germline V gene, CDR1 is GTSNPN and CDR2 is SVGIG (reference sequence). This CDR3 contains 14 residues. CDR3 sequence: CAWRRGTSGYEQYF. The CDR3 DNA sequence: TGTGCCTGGAGGAGAGGGACTAGCGGGTACGAGCAGTACTTC.

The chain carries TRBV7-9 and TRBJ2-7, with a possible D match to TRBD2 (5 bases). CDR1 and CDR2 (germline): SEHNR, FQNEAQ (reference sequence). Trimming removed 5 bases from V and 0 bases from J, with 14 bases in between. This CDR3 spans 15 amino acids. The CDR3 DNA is TGTGCCAGCAGCCCGGAACTAGGGAGCTCCTACGAGCAGTACTTC. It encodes CASSPELGSSYEQYF.

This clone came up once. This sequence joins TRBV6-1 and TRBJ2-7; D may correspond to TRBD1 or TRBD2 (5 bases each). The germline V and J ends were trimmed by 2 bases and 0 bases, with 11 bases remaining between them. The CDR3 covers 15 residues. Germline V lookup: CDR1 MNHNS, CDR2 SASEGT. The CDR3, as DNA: TGTGCCAGCAGTGAAATTCCGGGACGCTCCTACGAGCAGTACTTC. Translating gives CASSEIPGRSYEQYF.

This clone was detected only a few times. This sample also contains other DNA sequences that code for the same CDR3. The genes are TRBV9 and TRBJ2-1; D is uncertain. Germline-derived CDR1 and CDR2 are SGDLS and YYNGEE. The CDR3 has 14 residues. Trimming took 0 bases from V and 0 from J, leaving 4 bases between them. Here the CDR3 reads CASSVASSYNEQFF. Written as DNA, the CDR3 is TGTGCCAGCAGCGTAGCTAGCTCCTACAATGAGCAGTTCTTC.

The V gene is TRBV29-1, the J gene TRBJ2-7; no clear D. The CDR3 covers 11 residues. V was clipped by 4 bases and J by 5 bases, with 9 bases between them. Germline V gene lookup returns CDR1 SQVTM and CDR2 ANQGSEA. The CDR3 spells CSVARGNEQYF. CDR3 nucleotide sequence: TGCAGCGTTGCTCGTGGTAACGAGCAGTACTTC.

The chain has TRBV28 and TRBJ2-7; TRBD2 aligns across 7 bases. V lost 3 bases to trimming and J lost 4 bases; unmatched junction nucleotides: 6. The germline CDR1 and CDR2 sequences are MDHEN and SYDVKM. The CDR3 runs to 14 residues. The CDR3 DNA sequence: TGTGCCAGCAGTTTCGTACTAGCGATTTACGAGCAGTACTTC. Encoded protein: CASSFVLAIYEQYF.

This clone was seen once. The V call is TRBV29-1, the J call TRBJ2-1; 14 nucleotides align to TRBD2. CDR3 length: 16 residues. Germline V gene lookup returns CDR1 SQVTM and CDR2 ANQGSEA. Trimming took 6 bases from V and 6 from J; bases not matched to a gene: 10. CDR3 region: CSVNIGGLAGVNEQFF. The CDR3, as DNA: TGCAGCGTCAACATAGGGGGACTAGCGGGAGTCAATGAGCAGTTCTTC.

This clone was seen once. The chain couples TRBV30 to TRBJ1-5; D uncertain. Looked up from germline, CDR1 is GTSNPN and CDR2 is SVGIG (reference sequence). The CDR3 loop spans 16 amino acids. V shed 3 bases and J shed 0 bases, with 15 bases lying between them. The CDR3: CAWSDTSKSSNQPQHF. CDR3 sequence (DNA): TGTGCCTGGAGCGACACCTCAAAGTCTAGCAATCAGCCCCAGCATTTT.

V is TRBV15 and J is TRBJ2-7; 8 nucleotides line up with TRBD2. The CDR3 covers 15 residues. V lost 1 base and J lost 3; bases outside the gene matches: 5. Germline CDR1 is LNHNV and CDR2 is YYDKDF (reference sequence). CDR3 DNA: TGTGCCACCAGCAGAGTGGGTCGGGGGGGCTACGAGCAGTACTTC. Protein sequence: CATSRVGRGGYEQYF. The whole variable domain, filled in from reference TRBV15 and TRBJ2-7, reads DAMVIQNPRYQVTQFGKPVTLSCSQTLNHNVMYWYQQKSSQAPKLLFHYYDKDFNNEADTPDNFQSRRPNTSFCFLDIRSPGLGDTAMYLCATSRVGRGGYEQYFGPGTRLTVT.

The CDR3 loop is CASSVDGQGPNEKLFF. The CDR3 nucleotides are TGTGCCAGCAGCGTAGACGGACAGGGACCTAATGAAAAACTGTTTTTT. The chain employs TRBV9 and TRBJ1-4, with 8 positions matching TRBD1. V was clipped by 0 bases and J by 3 bases; unmatched bases: 4. This CDR3 contains 16 residues. The germline V gene has CDR1 SGDLS and CDR2 YYNGEE.

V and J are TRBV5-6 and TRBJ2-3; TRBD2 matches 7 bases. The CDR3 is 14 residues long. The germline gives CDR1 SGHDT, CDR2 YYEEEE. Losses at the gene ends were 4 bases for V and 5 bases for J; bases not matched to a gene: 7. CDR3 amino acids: CASSPSTGGDTQYF. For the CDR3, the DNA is TGTGCCAGCAGCCCCTCAACGGGGGGAGATACGCAGTATTTT. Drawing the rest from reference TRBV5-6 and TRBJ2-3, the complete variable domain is DAGVTQSPTHLIKTRGQQVTLRCSPKSGHDTVSWYQQALGQGPQFIFQYYEEEERQRGNFPDRFSGHQFPNYSSELNVNALLLGDSALYLCASSPSTGGDTQYFGPGTRLTVL.

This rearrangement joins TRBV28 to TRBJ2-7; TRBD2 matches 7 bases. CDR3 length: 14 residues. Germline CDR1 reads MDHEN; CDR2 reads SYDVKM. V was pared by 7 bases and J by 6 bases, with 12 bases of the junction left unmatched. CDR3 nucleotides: TGTGCCAGCATTGCCAGCGGGACCCCAGTCGAGCAGTACTTC. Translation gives CASIASGTPVEQYF.

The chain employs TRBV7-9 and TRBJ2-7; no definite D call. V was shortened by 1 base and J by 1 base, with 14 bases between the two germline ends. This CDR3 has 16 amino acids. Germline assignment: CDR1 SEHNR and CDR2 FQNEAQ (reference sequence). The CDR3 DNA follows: TGTGCCAGCAGCTTAGATTTCCGGGTTGGATCCTACGAGCAGTACTTC. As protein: CASSLDFRVGSYEQYF. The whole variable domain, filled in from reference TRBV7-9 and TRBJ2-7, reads DTGVSQNPRHKITKRGQNVTFRCDPISEHNRLYWYRQTLGQGPEFLTYFQNEAQLEKSRLLSDRFSAERPKGSFSTLEIQRTEQGDSAMYLCASSLDFRVGSYEQYFGPGTRLTVT.

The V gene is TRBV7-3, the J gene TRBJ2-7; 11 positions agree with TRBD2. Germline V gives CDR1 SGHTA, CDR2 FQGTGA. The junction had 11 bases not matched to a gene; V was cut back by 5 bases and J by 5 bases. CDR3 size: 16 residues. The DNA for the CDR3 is TGTGCCAGCAGCCTCCTAGCGGGAGGCGGGGGGGACGAGCAGTACTTC. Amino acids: CASSLLAGGGGDEQYF.

In DNA form, the CDR3 reads TGTGCCAGCAGCGTAGCGGGAGACCGTTACGAGCAGTACTTC. Amino acids: CASSVAGDRYEQYF. This chain joins TRBV9 and TRBJ2-7, with D possibly TRBD2 on 6 matching bases. Germline lookup yields CDR1 SGDLS and CDR2 YYNGEE. This CDR3 contains 14 residues. Trimming pared 0 bases from V and 4 bases from J, leaving 11 bases between.

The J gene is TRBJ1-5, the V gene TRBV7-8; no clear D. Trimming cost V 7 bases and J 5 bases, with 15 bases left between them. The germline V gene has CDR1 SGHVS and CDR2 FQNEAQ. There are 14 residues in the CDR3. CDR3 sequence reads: CASTRTGSDQPQHF. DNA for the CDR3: TGTGCCAGCACTCGGACCGGGTCCGATCAGCCCCAGCATTTT.

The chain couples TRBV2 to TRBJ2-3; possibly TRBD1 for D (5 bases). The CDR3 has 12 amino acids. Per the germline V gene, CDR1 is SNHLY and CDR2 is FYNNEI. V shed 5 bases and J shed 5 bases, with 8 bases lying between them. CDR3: CASSYQGDTQYF. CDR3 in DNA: TGTGCCAGCAGTTACCAGGGAGATACGCAGTATTTT.

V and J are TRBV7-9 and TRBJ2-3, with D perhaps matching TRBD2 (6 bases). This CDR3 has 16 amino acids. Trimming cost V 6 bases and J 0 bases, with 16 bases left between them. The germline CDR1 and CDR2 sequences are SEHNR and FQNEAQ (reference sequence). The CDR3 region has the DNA TGTGCCAGCAGGACTGGACGGGGGTCGAGCACAGATACGCAGTATTTT. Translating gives CASRTGRGSSTDTQYF. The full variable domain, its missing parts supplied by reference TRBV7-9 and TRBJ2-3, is DTGVSQNPRHKITKRGQNVTFRCDPISEHNRLYWYRQTLGQGPEFLTYFQNEAQLEKSRLLSDRFSAERPKGSFSTLEIQRTEQGDSAMYLCASRTGRGSSTDTQYFGPGTRLTVL.